The source of this T cell receptor beta chain is a study of lymphopenia after photon versus proton radiotherapy. Clones were read by immunoSEQ multiplex PCR, and TCRdb kept only the in-frame ones, dropping some. The sample lists about 65,000 clones; more than 75% were seen once. Germline V CDR1 and CDR2: SEHNR, FQNEAQ (reference sequence). The CDR3 sequence is 16 residues long. Trimming removed 0 bases from V and 7 bases from J; junction bases left unmatched: 7. The TCR sequence derives from a man at least 80 years old with esophageal cancer. The chain links TRBV7-9 to TRBJ2-1, with 9 bases matching TRBD2. Sequences were derived from peripheral blood, sampled from a patient treated with proton-based radiotherapy. The CDR3 coding sequence is TGTGCCAGCAGCTTAGCAAGCGGGAGGAAAAAAAATGAGCAGTTCTTC. This encodes CASSLASGRKKNEQFF.